This TCR beta chain was recorded in a study of breast tumors, draining lymph nodes, adjacent tissues listed by TCRdb under 2016. Concerning the study at large: Breast cancer patients provided tumor, adjacent nontumor tissue and axillary lymph nodes, and the study compared the TCR beta repertoires across these three sources. In human breast cancer, the study set out to assess how tumor, surrounding tissue and draining lymph node repertoires relate to one another and whether T cells might be exchanged between them.

The sequencing machine was an Illumina HiSeq 2000. Multiplex PCR amplification was used to build the TCR beta chain libraries. The amplified TCR beta chain products were analyzed by high-throughput sequencing. TCRdb redid the processing of the public reads, applying fastp at Q25 and MiXCR, and retained in-frame beta chains. Identical CDR3 protein sequences are pooled into one entry, listed with their most common genes and DNA. The sample has about 230,000 distinct CDR3 sequences on record, 32% of them singletons. Roughly 1.3% of the sample comes from the top ten. This clonotype has at least ten counts. It lacks a known antigen. The record has no base qualities; no much larger clone is one base away. The CDR3 measures 17 amino acids from cysteine to phenylalanine. Of the read, only the CDR3 DNA is kept; its 51 bases are in frame from base 1. The germline V gene yields LGHNT for CDR1 and FRNRAP for CDR2. Here V drops 4 bases and J drops 4 bases, and the junction holds 11 bases not matched to any gene.

Beyond this particular receptor, the publication reports: T-cell repertoire diversity in tumors was found to be lower than in lymph nodes but higher than in nontumor tissue, and preferential V and J gene usage was observed. Tumor and nontumor tissue repertoires were found to be significantly more similar in luminal-like than in basal-like breast cancer. Rather than being directly demonstrated, the conclusion that tumor T cells originate in lymph nodes was presented as consistent with a hypothesis. The data were considered consistent with the idea that most tumor T cells come from the lymph node and then expand in tumor tissue.

Lymph node samples were obtained from the axillary draining lymph nodes of breast cancer patients. The sequencing sample was made of axillary lymph node tissue. The chain is made from TRBV12-5 and TRBJ2-2, with 8 bases matching TRBD1. The TCR comes from a female donor with breast cancer. Some clones in this sample may be carry-over from other donors' samples. The CDR3 reads CASGWDPGGMGTGELFF. The nucleotide sequence reads as follows: TGTGCTAGTGGTTGGGACCCAGGGGGCATGGGCACCGGGGAGCTGTTTTTT.